This passage covers 9 T cell receptor beta chains from one sample sequenced in a study of T cell changes during pregnancy in multiple sclerosis. Generated by immunoSEQ multiplex PCR, the TCRdb table keeps only in-frame clones and is missing some. The repertoire holds some 74,000 clones, roughly 90% seen once, with approximately 4% in the top ten. The sample was peripheral blood, taken after pregnancy. The receptors here all came from a female donor in good health, enrolled as a control in a pregnancy study.

The chain couples TRBV6-1 to TRBJ2-7, with TRBD1 matching 8 bases. Trimming removed 1 base from V and 5 bases from J; junction bases left unmatched: 4. The CDR3 is made up of 14 amino acids. Germline values: CDR1 MNHNS, CDR2 SASEGT. The CDR3 region has the DNA TGTGCCAGCAGTGAAGGGACAGGGCCCCACGAGCAGTACTTC. It is translated as CASSEGTGPHEQYF.

Comment on this clone: Other DNA sequences in the same sample also yield this CDR3. The V call is TRBV15, the J call TRBJ2-7; tentatively, D is TRBD2 (5 bases). The length of the CDR3 is 14 residues. Germline CDR1 and CDR2: LNHNV and YYDKDF (reference sequence). The V gene lost 0 bases and the J gene lost 2 bases, with 8 bases spanning the gap. The CDR3 sequence: CATSRDRGPYEQYF. CDR3 in DNA: TGTGCCACCAGCAGAGATCGCGGGCCCTACGAGCAGTACTTC.

This chain connects TRBV4-1 to TRBJ2-2; possibly TRBD1 for D (5 bases). Trimming stripped 0 bases from V and 4 bases from J, with 12 bases between. Per germline, CDR1 MGHRA and CDR2 YSYEKL. This CDR3 comprises 16 residues. The CDR3, as DNA: TGCGCCAGCAGCCAAGATAGGAGCCAGGGCACCGGGGAGCTGTTTTTT. It codes for CASSQDRSQGTGELFF.

This rearrangement joins TRBV7-6 to TRBJ2-1; 8 nucleotides line up with TRBD1. The CDR3 extends over 14 amino acids. The germline gives CDR1 SGHVS, CDR2 FNYEAQ. The ends lost 5 bases at V and 6 bases at J; junction bases unmatched: 6. The CDR3 here is CASSQDRAGNEQFF. The CDR3 DNA is TGTGCCAGCAGCCAGGACAGGGCGGGCAATGAGCAGTTCTTC.

The CDR3 spells CASGRGLASYNEQFF. CDR3 sequence (DNA): TGTGCCAGTGGAAGGGGACTCGCCTCCTACAATGAGCAGTTCTTC. The chain is built from TRBV2 and TRBJ2-1; D possibly corresponds to TRBD2 (6 bases). V was pared by 9 bases and J by 0 bases, with 15 bases between. Germline V CDR1 and CDR2: SNHLY, FYNNEI. The CDR3 length is 15 residues.

The gene calls are TRBV25-1 and TRBJ1-1; weak D call: TRBD1 (6 bases). Germline lookup yields CDR1 MGHDK and CDR2 SYGVNS. This CDR3 contains 16 residues. V lost 3 bases, J lost 4 bases, and 18 bases lay in between. The CDR3 loop is CASSELNEGVGTEAFF. DNA of the CDR3: TGTGCCAGCAGTGAGTTAAATGAGGGGGTGGGCACTGAAGCTTTCTTT.

This clone was counted a single time. The chain has TRBV13 and TRBJ2-4, with D possibly being TRBD1 (6 bases). Deletions cut 5 bases from V and 5 bases from J, with 19 bases between. The length of the CDR3 is 16 residues. CDR1 is PRHDT, CDR2 FYEKMQ, per germline (reference sequence). In DNA form, the CDR3 reads TGTGCCAGCAGCCCGGCTCTACAGGGTGCGGAAAACATTCAGTACTTC. This codes for CASSPALQGAENIQYF.

The chain recombines TRBV6-5 with TRBJ2-1; 8 positions agree with TRBD2. CDR1 is MNHEY, CDR2 SVGAGI, per germline. V lost 6 bases, J lost 7 bases, and 8 bases stayed unmatched. This CDR3 has 14 amino acids. CDR3 sequence: CASSSSGAINEQFF. The CDR3 coding sequence is TGTGCCAGCAGCAGTAGCGGGGCCATAAATGAGCAGTTCTTC.

The chain employs TRBV9 and TRBJ1-2, with 11 bases aligning to TRBD1. The CDR3 runs to 16 residues. Germline V gives CDR1 SGDLS, CDR2 YYNGEE. J was trimmed by 0 bases and V by 5 bases; bases with no gene match: 6. The CDR3 region is CASRPGTGGPNYGYTF. DNA for the CDR3: TGTGCCAGCAGACCAGGGACAGGGGGACCTAACTATGGCTACACCTTC.